Described below is a single T cell receptor beta chain sequence and its context. Its antigen is not known. This specimen comes from a study of T and B cells in COVID-19 patients. Study at large: The recovered cohort's median age was roughly 34 years, versus about 63 years in active infection.

TRB rearrangements were amplified by multiplex PCR with BIOMED2 TRB-A/B primers. TCRdb re-called the multiplex PCR reads with MiXCR, one entry per CDR3 protein. The sample shows about 7,000 distinct CDR3 sequences, around 31% of them seen only once. Germline CDR1 reads PRHDT; CDR2 reads FYEKMQ (reference sequence). This CDR3 spans 17 amino acids. The V gene lost 3 bases and the J gene lost 8 bases, with 23 bases spanning the gap. TRB was amplified from about 260-540 ng of blood genomic DNA. Study-level findings and limits: Patients with COVID-19 reportedly showed strongly skewed T cell receptor beta variable and joining gene usage. Blood from mildly ill patients while symptomatic, and early samples from severe cases, were scarce. CD4+, regulatory T cell, CD8+ and sorted SARS-CoV-2-responsive or tetramer+ T cells were not yet sequenced.

The sample comprised blood. V and J are TRBV13 and TRBJ2-1; a possible D gene is TRBD2 (6 bases). The origin of this receptor is a human donor with active COVID-19. The CDR3 loop is CASSLGLTRRGRDEQFF. CDR3 nucleotides: TGTGCCAGCAGCTTGGGACTCACTAGGCGGGGTAGAGATGAGCAGTTCTTC.